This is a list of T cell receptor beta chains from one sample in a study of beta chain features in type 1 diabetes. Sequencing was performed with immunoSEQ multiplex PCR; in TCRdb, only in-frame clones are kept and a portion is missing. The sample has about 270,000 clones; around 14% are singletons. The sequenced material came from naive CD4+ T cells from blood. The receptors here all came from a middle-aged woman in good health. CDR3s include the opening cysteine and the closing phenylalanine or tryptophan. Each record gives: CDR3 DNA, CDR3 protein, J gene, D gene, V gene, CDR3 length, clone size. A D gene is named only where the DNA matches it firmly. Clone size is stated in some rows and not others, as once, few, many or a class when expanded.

TGTGCCAGCAGCCAAAGCCCTGACAGGGGGCTAGGCTACACCTTC,CASSQSPDRGLGYTF,TRBJ1-2,TRBD1,TRBV7-6,15,NA
TGTGCCAGCAGTGGGACAGGGGGCTATAGCAATCAGCCCCAGCATTTT,CASSGTGGYSNQPQHF,TRBJ1-5,TRBD1,TRBV7-8,16,NA
TGTGCCAGCAGCACAACCGGGACAGATAAAAACATTCAGTACTTC,CASSTTGTDKNIQYF,TRBJ2-4,TRBD1,TRBV5-4,15,few
TGCAGCGTGGACAGGGGGCCTACTGAAGCTTTCTTT,CSVDRGPTEAFF,TRBJ1-1,TRBD1,TRBV29-1,12,NA
TGCGCCAGCAGCCCGAGTTGGCGGGGGGAAGTTGAGCAGTTCTTC,CASSPSWRGEVEQFF,TRBJ2-1,TRBD2,TRBV5-1,15,NA
TGTGCCAGCAGTTACCCGCAGGGAAATGGCTACACCTTC,CASSYPQGNGYTF,TRBJ1-2,NA,TRBV6-5,13,NA
TGTGCCACCAGCAGACAGTCGCCCTCAGATACGCAGTATTTT,CATSRQSPSDTQYF,TRBJ2-3,NA,TRBV15,14,few
TGCAGCGTTGAAGATGGAGCGGGCCCCGGGACTTTCTTT,CSVEDGAGPGTFF,TRBJ1-1,NA,TRBV29-1,13,NA
TGTGCCAGCAGGGGTTCTAATCAGCCCCAGCATTTT,CASRGSNQPQHF,TRBJ1-5,NA,TRBV19,12,few
TGTGCCAGCAGTGAAGCATTTGGCGGAAACACCATATATTTT,CASSEAFGGNTIYF,TRBJ1-3,NA,TRBV6-1,14,few
TGTGCCAGCGGGGGAGGGACACCACCTGGCTACACCTTC,CASGGGTPPGYTF,TRBJ1-2,NA,TRBV9,13,NA
TGTGCCAGCAGCCAAGATGTCAGGGTATACGAGCAGTACTTC,CASSQDVRVYEQYF,TRBJ2-7,NA,TRBV14,14,few
TGTGCCAGCAGCTTAACCCAGGCAGTCACCTTC,CASSLTQAVTF,TRBJ1-2,NA,TRBV7-9,11,NA
TGTGCCAGCTCACCCCCACATGTGTCTGGAAACACCATATATTTT,CASSPPHVSGNTIYF,TRBJ1-3,NA,TRBV18,15,NA
TGTGCCAGCAGCTTAGAGCGTACAGATACGCAGTATTTT,CASSLERTDTQYF,TRBJ2-3,NA,TRBV7-2,13,NA
TGTGCCAGCAGAAAGGACAGGGGAGACGAGCAGTACTTC,CASRKDRGDEQYF,TRBJ2-7,TRBD1,TRBV2,13,NA
TGTGCCAGCAGTTACTCGATGAGGGGCGGGAAAGAGACCCAGTACTTC,CASSYSMRGGKETQYF,TRBJ2-5,NA,TRBV6-6,16,few
TGTGCCAGCAGCTTGGACGGGGGTGAAAAACTGTTTTTT,CASSLDGGEKLFF,TRBJ1-4,NA,TRBV5-5,13,NA
TGTGCCAGCTCATCAGACACCGGGGAGCTGTTTTTT,CASSSDTGELFF,TRBJ2-2,NA,TRBV18,12,few
TGTGCCAGCAGTGCTAGCGGGGGGGCCGGAGATACGCAGTATTTT,CASSASGGAGDTQYF,TRBJ2-3,TRBD2,TRBV2,15,few
TGTGCCAGCTCAGAACGGCAGGGTGGATCCTACGAGCAGTACTTC,CASSERQGGSYEQYF,TRBJ2-7,NA,TRBV18,15,few
TGTGCCAGCAGCTCCCCGGGACAGGGGGCGTCGAGTGAAGCTTTCTTT,CASSSPGQGASSEAFF,TRBJ1-1,TRBD1,TRBV13,16,NA
TGTGCCAGCAGCTTAGGGGACAGGTCCCACTCCTATAATTCACCCCTCCACTTT,CASSLGDRSHSYNSPLHF,TRBJ1-6,TRBD1,TRBV13,18,few
TGTGCCAGTAGTATCCTTGCTAGCGGGGCCTACACCGGGGAGCTGTTTTTT,CASSILASGAYTGELFF,TRBJ2-2,TRBD2,TRBV19,17,NA
TGTGCCAGCAGTCCTCATAGCTCCTACGAGCAGTACTTC,CASSPHSSYEQYF,TRBJ2-7,NA,TRBV6-5,13,NA
TGTGCCAGCAGCTTTGGGCTTGAGCAGTACTTC,CASSFGLEQYF,TRBJ2-7,NA,TRBV7-8,11,few
TGCGCCAGCAGCTTGGTAGGGGCGAGCACAGATACGCAGTATTTT,CASSLVGASTDTQYF,TRBJ2-3,NA,TRBV5-1,15,NA
TGTGCCAGCCGGGACAGGGGAGAAGAGACCCAGTACTTC,CASRDRGEETQYF,TRBJ2-5,TRBD1,TRBV19,13,NA
TGTGCCAGCAGCGCCCGGGGGGGGCCCCTTACTAGCACAGATACGCAGTATTTT,CASSARGGPLTSTDTQYF,TRBJ2-3,TRBD2,TRBV9,18,few